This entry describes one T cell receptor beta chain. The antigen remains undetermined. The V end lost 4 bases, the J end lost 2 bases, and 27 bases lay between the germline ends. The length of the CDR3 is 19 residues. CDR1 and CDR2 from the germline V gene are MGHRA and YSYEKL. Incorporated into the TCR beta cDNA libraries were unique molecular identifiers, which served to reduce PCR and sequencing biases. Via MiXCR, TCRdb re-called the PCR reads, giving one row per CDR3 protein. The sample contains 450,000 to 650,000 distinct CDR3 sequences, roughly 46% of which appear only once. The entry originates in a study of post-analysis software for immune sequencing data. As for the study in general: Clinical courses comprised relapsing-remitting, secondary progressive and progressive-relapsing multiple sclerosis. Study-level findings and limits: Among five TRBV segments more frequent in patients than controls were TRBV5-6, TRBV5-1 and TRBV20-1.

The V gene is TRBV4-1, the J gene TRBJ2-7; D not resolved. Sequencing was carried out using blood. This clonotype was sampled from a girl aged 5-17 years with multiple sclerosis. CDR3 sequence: CASSPNVFRSKYSPYEQYF. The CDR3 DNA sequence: TGCGCCAGCAGCCCCAACGTCTTTCGCAGTAAGTACTCCCCCTACGAGCAGTACTTC.